Shown below are 16 T cell receptor beta chains from a single sample sequenced in a study of response to subunit inactivated influenza vaccine. TCRdb reprocessed the RT-PCR reads via MiXCR and lists one record per CDR3 protein. The data show more than 550,000 distinct CDR3 sequences, 11% seen once. The sample was also reused in another study, on T cells expressing NK-cell markers. That source reports: TCR beta cDNA was made by 5'RACE template switching with UMIs.

The source material was PBMCs from blood, sampled on the day of vaccination. These receptors came from a man between 45 and 60 years old who received an inactivated influenza vaccine.

This clonotype was picked up many times. CDR3 sequence: CASSQDLAGGELFF. Here the CDR3 DNA reads TGTGCCAGCAGCCAAGATTTGGCGGGGGGGGAGCTGTTTTTT. The rearrangement joins TRBV4-2 to TRBJ2-2; D might be TRBD2 (6 bases). CDR3 length: 14 amino acids. In germline, CDR1 is LGHNA, CDR2 YNFKEQ. Trimming removed 0 bases from V and 8 bases from J, with 10 bases in between.

This clonotype was counted ten times or more. V gene TRBV29-1 combines with J gene TRBJ2-2; D ambiguous. CDR1 is SQVTM and CDR2 is ANQGSEA in the germline V gene. V shed 2 bases and J shed 1 base, with 5 bases lying between them. The CDR3 length is 13 residues. The CDR3 sequence is CSVERQNTGELFF. For the CDR3, the DNA is TGCAGCGTTGAAAGGCAGAACACCGGGGAGCTGTTTTTT.

This clonotype was counted ten times or more. This chain links TRBV20-1 with TRBJ2-7; D remains ambiguous. Germline CDR1 reads DFQATT; CDR2 reads SNEGSKA (reference sequence). The CDR3 contains 14 residues. The V gene lost 1 base and the J gene lost 2 bases, with 12 bases spanning the gap. The DNA of the CDR3 is TGCAGTGCTAGAGGCGGTCTAGGACCCTACGAGCAGTACTTC. It translates to CSARGGLGPYEQYF.

This clonotype appeared many times. This chain uses TRBV28 with TRBJ2-2; TRBD1 might be the D (5 bases). V lost 4 bases, J lost 3 bases, and 15 bases lay in between. Germline-derived CDR1 and CDR2 are MDHEN and SYDVKM. This CDR3 is built from 16 residues. The CDR3 DNA reads as TGTGCCAGCAGTTCGACAGCAATGGCGGACACCGGGGAGCTGTTTTTT. It specifies CASSSTAMADTGELFF.

This clonotype was observed many times. This chain uses TRBV19 with TRBJ2-5; 9 nucleotides agree with TRBD1. CDR3 length: 15 residues. Germline values: CDR1 LNHDA, CDR2 SQIVND (reference sequence). V shed 6 bases and J 5 bases; nucleotides not matched to a gene: 10. The CDR3 DNA follows: TGTGCCAGTAGCCGATCTACAGGGGGCAGGGAGACCCAGTACTTC. This gives the protein CASSRSTGGRETQYF.

In its sample, this clonotype was seen a few times. This sequence joins TRBV12-3 or TRBV12-4 and TRBJ1-5, with a weak D call TRBD1 (5 bases). This CDR3 is built from 17 residues. The V end was cut by 5 bases, the J end by 0 bases, with 17 bases between. In nucleotides, the CDR3 is TGTGCCAGCAGTCTAGGGCGGGGGGGACGTAGCAATCAGCCCCAGCATTTT. Translating gives CASSLGRGGRSNQPQHF.

There are a few counts of this clonotype. The CDR3 loop reads CASSQEGRGYEQFF. The CDR3 nucleotides read TGCGCCAGCAGCCAAGAGGGTCGGGGCTATGAGCAGTTCTTC. The rearrangement links TRBV4-1 to TRBJ2-1; D possibly matches TRBD1 or TRBD2 (5 bases each). Germline V gene lookup returns CDR1 MGHRA and CDR2 YSYEKL. The CDR3 spans 14 residues. V lost 0 bases to trimming and J lost 8 bases, with 11 bases between them.

There are many counts of this clonotype. The V and J genes are TRBV29-1 and TRBJ2-2, with 10 bases fitting TRBD2. After removal of 6 bases from V and 4 bases from J, the junction contained 11 bases not matched to a gene. The germline gives CDR1 SQVTM, CDR2 ANQGSEA. CDR3 size: 16 residues. CDR3 residues: CSVVPAGGPSTGELFF. DNA for the CDR3: TGCAGCGTAGTCCCAGCGGGAGGGCCCTCCACCGGGGAGCTGTTTTTT.

This chain links TRBV5-1 with TRBJ2-2; possibly TRBD1 or TRBD2 for D (5 bases each). This CDR3 is built from 15 residues. Trimming removed 3 bases from V and 2 bases from J, with 11 bases in between. Germline V lookup: CDR1 SGHRS, CDR2 YFSETQ. The CDR3 loop is CASSYRRGNTGELFF. The CDR3 nucleotides are TGCGCCAGCAGCTACCGTCGGGGCAACACCGGGGAGCTGTTTTTT. The full variable domain, in which reference TRBV5-1 and TRBJ2-2 provide the parts outside the CDR3, is KAGVTQTPRYLIKTRGQQVTLSCSPISGHRSVSWYQQTPGQGLQFLFEYFSETQRNKGNFPGRFSGRQFSNSRSEMNVSTLELGDSALYLCASSYRRGNTGELFFGEGSRLTVL.

The rearrangement links TRBV27 to TRBJ2-7; D is unresolved. The CDR3 is made up of 14 amino acids. V was clipped by 3 bases and J by 4 bases, with 13 bases between them. Germline V lookup: CDR1 MNHEY, CDR2 SMNVEV (reference sequence). The CDR3 region has the DNA TGTGCCAGCAGTTTTTCCTCCAGGTGGTACGAGCAGTACTTC. Encoded protein: CASSFSSRWYEQYF.

The rearrangement uses TRBV7-9 and TRBJ2-7; 11 nucleotides line up with TRBD2. Germline loops: CDR1 SEHNR, CDR2 FQNEAQ (reference sequence). The CDR3 has 14 residues. V lost 7 bases and J lost 4; bases outside the gene matches: 6. CDR3 sequence (DNA): TGTGCCAGCACTAGCGGGAGGATACTGTACGAGCAGTACTTC. Encoded protein: CASTSGRILYEQYF.

Many counts were recorded for this clonotype. This sequence joins TRBV20-1 and TRBJ2-3; possibly TRBD1 or TRBD2 for D (5 bases each). V lost 6 bases and J lost 0, with 16 bases in between. The CDR3 has 15 amino acids. CDR1 is DFQATT, CDR2 SNEGSKA, per germline (reference sequence). The CDR3 spells CSAEDIYTSTDTQYF. CDR3 coding DNA: TGCAGTGCGGAGGACATTTATACTAGCACAGATACGCAGTATTTT.

This clonotype was counted ten times or more. The chain couples TRBV4-3 to TRBJ2-1, with D uncertain. The V gene's germline CDR1 is LGHNA and CDR2 YSLEER. Trimming cost V 0 bases and J 8 bases, with 8 bases left between them. The length of the CDR3 is 13 residues. The CDR3 sequence is CASSQDRPYEQFF. The CDR3, as DNA: TGCGCCAGCAGCCAAGATCGCCCTTATGAGCAGTTCTTC.

This clonotype was seen a handful of times. J is TRBJ2-1 and V is TRBV5-1, with D perhaps matching TRBD2 (5 bases). CDR1 is SGHRS and CDR2 is YFSETQ in the germline V gene. The CDR3 runs to 14 residues. The V end lost 2 bases, the J end lost 5 bases, and 11 bases lay between the germline ends. CDR3: CASSLSGLNNEQFF. DNA of the CDR3: TGCGCCAGCAGCTTAAGCGGATTAAACAATGAGCAGTTCTTC.

This clonotype turned up a few times. The chain combines TRBV5-1 with TRBJ2-1; TRBD2 agrees at 8 bases. After removal of 4 bases from V and 3 bases from J, the junction contained 15 bases not matched to a gene. From germline, CDR1 is SGHRS and CDR2 YFSETQ. This CDR3 has 18 residues. CDR3 in DNA: TGCGCCAGCAGCCCATATCCTGGGGAGCGGGGGAGCTACAATGAGCAGTTCTTC. It yields the protein CASSPYPGERGSYNEQFF. The variable domain in full, completed from reference TRBV5-1 and TRBJ2-1, reads KAGVTQTPRYLIKTRGQQVTLSCSPISGHRSVSWYQQTPGQGLQFLFEYFSETQRNKGNFPGRFSGRQFSNSRSEMNVSTLELGDSALYLCASSPYPGERGSYNEQFFGPGTRLTVL.

This chain connects TRBV10-3 to TRBJ1-3, with 7 bases that match TRBD1. Germline V CDR1 and CDR2: ENHRY, SYGVKD. The length of the CDR3 is 14 residues. The V gene end was trimmed by 8 bases and the J gene end by 4 bases; junction bases not matched to a gene: 8. The CDR3, as DNA: TGTGCCATCGGGGGACAGCAGGGGGGAAACACCATATATTTT. Translating it yields CAIGGQQGGNTIYF.